Below are 21 T cell receptor beta chains sequenced from a single sample in a study of identical twins. TCRdb used MiXCR to reprocess the 5' RACE reads, holding one entry per CDR3 protein. The sample carries around 250,000 distinct CDR3 sequences, approximately 5.9% recorded once. These sequences were also reported in another study, on T cells expressing NK-cell markers.

The sequencing sample was made of CD8+ T cells sorted from blood. These receptors were taken from a woman younger than 30 in good health.

This clonotype showed up just a few times. J is TRBJ2-5 and V is TRBV4-2; 14 bases are a match to TRBD2. Germline loops: CDR1 LGHNA, CDR2 YNFKEQ. Losses at the gene ends were 3 bases for V and 7 bases for J; bases not matched to a gene: 1. The CDR3 loop spans 14 amino acids. The CDR3 loop reads CASSHGLAGGTQYF. CDR3 nucleotide sequence: TGTGCCAGCAGCCACGGACTAGCGGGGGGGACCCAGTACTTC.

This clonotype was seen more than once but under ten times. The chain couples TRBV6-4 to TRBJ2-1; D is perhaps TRBD1 (5 bases). Trimming shortened V by 6 bases and J by 7 bases, and 19 bases separated the two germline ends. Germline assignment: CDR1 MRHNA and CDR2 SNTAGT. The CDR3 contains 15 residues. The CDR3 protein is CASSPTGYPGNEQFF. CDR3 nucleotide sequence: TGTGCCAGCAGCCCCACAGGTTATCCAGGGAATGAGCAGTTCTTC.

This clonotype has ten or more counts. The chain uses TRBV4-1 and TRBJ2-1; no clear D gene. The CDR3 consists of 13 residues. Germline V gene lookup returns CDR1 MGHRA and CDR2 YSYEKL. V lost 8 bases and J 4 bases, leaving 12 bases between the germline ends. The chain's CDR3 is CASSSYDYNEQFF. The CDR3 nucleotides are TGCGCCAGCTCTTCCTATGATTACAATGAGCAGTTCTTC.

In this sample, this clonotype turned up many times. This chain links TRBV7-8 with TRBJ1-4; TRBD1 is a possible D gene (6 bases). Germline CDR1 SGHVS, CDR2 FQNEAQ. The V gene lost 7 bases and the J gene lost 3 bases, with 9 bases spanning the gap. The CDR3 sequence is 13 residues long. CDR3 coding DNA: TGTGCCAGCACTCCAGGGGCTAATGAAAAACTGTTTTTT. It translates to CASTPGANEKLFF.

V usage is TRBV20-1 and J usage is TRBJ1-1; D remains ambiguous. The CDR3 is 11 amino acids. Trimming removed 5 bases from V and 1 base from J, with 5 bases in between. Germline assignment: CDR1 DFQATT and CDR2 SNEGSKA (reference sequence). CDR3 region: CSAPWNTEAFF. The CDR3 DNA reads TGCAGTGCTCCCTGGAACACTGAAGCTTTCTTT.

This clonotype was seen ten or more times. This sequence joins TRBV12-3 or TRBV12-4 and TRBJ2-3; 8 bases align to TRBD2. CDR3 length equals 16 residues. With V trimmed by 3 bases and J by 2 bases, 7 bases remained unmatched. The CDR3 bases are TGTGCCAGCAGTTTTCCCAGCGGGAGATTCACAGATACGCAGTATTTT. It codes for CASSFPSGRFTDTQYF.

In its sample, this clonotype was seen a few times. The rearrangement joins TRBV7-9 to TRBJ2-5, with TRBD2 identical over 7 bases. This CDR3 is built from 16 residues. The V and J ends lost 4 bases and 4 bases, in that order; junction bases with no gene match: 12. Germline V gives CDR1 SEHNR, CDR2 FQNEAQ (reference sequence). Here the CDR3 reads CASSSAEAGARETQYF. The CDR3 DNA is TGTGCCAGCAGCTCGGCCGAGGCGGGAGCTCGAGAGACCCAGTACTTC. The variable domain in full, completed from reference TRBV7-9 and TRBJ2-5, reads DTGVSQNPRHKITKRGQNVTFRCDPISEHNRLYWYRQTLGQGPEFLTYFQNEAQLEKSRLLSDRFSAERPKGSFSTLEIQRTEQGDSAMYLCASSSAEAGARETQYFGPGTRLLVL.

The chain recombines TRBV4-1 with TRBJ1-1; no reliable D call. Per the germline V gene, CDR1 is MGHRA and CDR2 is YSYEKL. The CDR3 totals 15 residues. V was cut by 3 bases and J by 1 base, with 12 bases left in between. The DNA for the CDR3 is TGCGCCAGCAGCCAGTTACTAGCCAGGAACACTGAAGCTTTCTTT. Translation: CASSQLLARNTEAFF.

In its sample, this clonotype was seen a few times. V and J are TRBV11-2 and TRBJ2-7, with D perhaps TRBD1 or TRBD2 (5 bases each). Germline V CDR1 and CDR2: SGHAT, FQNNGV. V was cut by 3 bases and J by 3 bases, with 12 bases left in between. The CDR3 has 14 amino acids. The CDR3 nucleotides are TGTGCCAGCAGCTTCGGGGCAGAGATCTACGAGCAGTACTTC. Encoded protein: CASSFGAEIYEQYF.

V usage is TRBV27 and J usage is TRBJ2-1, with D possibly being TRBD2 (6 bases). Germline-derived CDR1 and CDR2 are MNHEY and SMNVEV (reference sequence). There are 11 residues in the CDR3. As DNA, the CDR3 is TGTTCCATAGCGGACGAACATGAGCAGTTCTTC. This sequence encodes CSIADEHEQFF.

The chain joins TRBV15 to TRBJ2-1, with D unresolved. The V and J ends lost 0 bases and 9 bases respectively, with 6 bases between them. The CDR3 contains 12 residues. Germline lookup yields CDR1 LNHNV and CDR2 YYDKDF (reference sequence). CDR3 in amino acids: CATSRDESEQFF. The CDR3 DNA reads TGTGCCACCAGCAGAGATGAGAGTGAGCAGTTCTTC.

This clonotype was seen a handful of times. The rearrangement links TRBV2 to TRBJ1-1, with 8 bases matching TRBD1. Germline V gives CDR1 SNHLY, CDR2 FYNNEI. This CDR3 has 14 amino acids. V was clipped by 4 bases and J by 4 bases; unmatched bases: 5. The CDR3 loop reads CASSARGLVTEAFF. The CDR3 DNA reads as TGTGCCAGCAGTGCCAGGGGGCTCGTCACTGAAGCTTTCTTT.

This clonotype has more than one count but fewer than ten. V and J are TRBV29-1 and TRBJ1-2; D ambiguous. Per germline, CDR1 SQVTM and CDR2 ANQGSEA. The V end was cut by 7 bases, the J end by 4 bases, with 31 bases between. The CDR3 is 18 amino acids. CDR3 DNA sequence: TGCAGCGGACTAACTGAAACACCAAACGGGGAAAGTGGCTATGGCTACACCTTC. It yields the protein CSGLTETPNGESGYGYTF. Together with reference TRBV29-1 and TRBJ1-2, the CDR3 gives the full variable domain: SAVISQKPSRDICQRGTSLTIQCQVDSQVTMMFWYRQQPGQSLTLIATANQGSEATYESGFVIDKFPISRPNLTFSTLTVSNMSPEDSSIYLCSGLTETPNGESGYGYTFGSGTRLTVV.

This clonotype was detected ten times or more. The genes are TRBV27 and TRBJ2-7, with D perhaps TRBD2 (6 bases). The CDR3 loop spans 13 amino acids. CDR1 is MNHEY and CDR2 is SMNVEV in the germline V gene (reference sequence). With 3 bases removed from V and 2 bases from J, the gap between germline ends came to 8 bases. The CDR3, as DNA: TGTGCCAGCAGTTTTGGGACTGCCTACGAGCAGTACTTC. It encodes CASSFGTAYEQYF.

This clonotype showed up many times. The chain recombines TRBV11-2 with TRBJ2-1, with TRBD2 matching over 8 bases. The CDR3 consists of 15 residues. Germline-derived CDR1 and CDR2 are SGHAT and FQNNGV. V shed 1 base and J 3 bases; nucleotides not matched to a gene: 2. The CDR3 protein is CASSLVAGLYNEQFF. The CDR3 coding sequence is TGTGCCAGCAGCTTAGTAGCGGGACTCTACAATGAGCAGTTCTTC.

This clonotype was observed a few times. V usage is TRBV5-1 and J usage is TRBJ2-7, with D perhaps given as TRBD1 or TRBD2 (5 bases each). V lost 5 bases, J lost 0 bases, and 18 bases lay in between. The germline V gene encodes CDR1 SGHRS and CDR2 YFSETQ. CDR3 size: 16 residues. In nucleotides, the CDR3 is TGCGCCAGCAGGTCCCAATGGGACGGCCACTCCTACGAGCAGTACTTC. Amino acids: CASRSQWDGHSYEQYF.

J is TRBJ1-1 and V is TRBV7-9; D uncertain. Germline V gene data show CDR1 as SEHNR and CDR2 as FQNEAQ (reference sequence). The CDR3 consists of 14 residues. Trimming stripped 8 bases from V and 3 bases from J, with 16 bases between. CDR3 nucleotides: TGTGCCAGCCCGCTTCCCGGTGTGGACACTGAAGCTTTCTTT. Its protein product is CASPLPGVDTEAFF.

The chain combines TRBV30 with TRBJ2-1, with D perhaps matching TRBD2 (5 bases). Trimming stripped 3 bases from V and 2 bases from J, with 11 bases between. CDR1 and CDR2 (germline): GTSNPN, SVGIG (reference sequence). The CDR3 consists of 14 residues. The CDR3 spells CAWRYRGPYNEQFF. CDR3 nucleotide sequence: TGTGCCTGGAGGTACCGAGGGCCCTACAATGAGCAGTTCTTC.

This clonotype was detected ten times or more. The chain uses TRBV7-2 and TRBJ2-7; 10 bases line up with TRBD2. CDR3 size: 14 residues. The V and J ends lost 5 bases and 4 bases, in that order; junction bases with no gene match: 5. The V gene's germline CDR1 is SGHTA and CDR2 FQGNSA. The CDR3, as DNA: TGTGCCAGCAGCCGAGCGGGAGGGTCTTACGAGCAGTACTTC. Its protein product is CASSRAGGSYEQYF.

This clonotype was seen repeatedly, ten times or more. The chain's CDR3 is CASRGSSDYTDTQYF. The CDR3 DNA sequence: TGTGCCAGCAGGGGGTCTAGCGACTACACAGATACGCAGTATTTT. The V call is TRBV2, the J call TRBJ2-3; maybe TRBD2 (6 bases). With 6 bases removed from V and 2 bases from J, the gap between germline ends came to 15 bases. The V gene's germline CDR1 is SNHLY and CDR2 FYNNEI. CDR3 length: 15 residues.

The CDR3 sequence is CACLMINEQFF. As DNA, the CDR3 is TGTGCCTGTTTAATGATTAATGAGCAGTTCTTC. The rearrangement joins TRBV30 to TRBJ2-1; D is unclear. This CDR3 has 11 residues. Trimming took off 6 bases at V and 7 bases at J, with 10 bases between the two ends. Per the germline V gene, CDR1 is GTSNPN and CDR2 is SVGIG (reference sequence). The complete variable domain, with remaining parts taken from reference TRBV30 and TRBJ2-1, reads SQTIHQWPATLVQPVGSPLSLECTVEGTSNPNLYWYRQAAGRGLQLLFYSVGIGQISSEVPQNLSASRPQDRQFILSSKKLLLSDSGFYLCACLMINEQFFGPGTRLTVL.